The entry below describes one T cell receptor (beta chain). CDR3 regions were amplified by Arm-PCR using iRepertoire HTBI primers to build TCR beta libraries. TCRdb re-called the multiplex PCR reads with MiXCR, one entry per CDR3 protein. This sample carries under 800,000 distinct CDR3 sequences, 15% to 20% of them seen once, and the ten largest clones take 15% to 20%. The data derive from a study of regulatory T cells in long-lasting Graves disease. Germline V gives CDR1 SGHTA, CDR2 FQGNSA. The CDR3 sequence is 15 residues long. The V and J ends lost 5 bases and 3 bases, in that order; junction bases with no gene match: 7. Time point given: newly diagnosed GD, antithyroid drugs for less than 3 months. PBMCs provided the RNA from which the TCR library was made. A further study also used this sample, focusing on T cells in Graves' hyperthyroidism and ophthalmopathy. Turning to that study: For the diagnoses, clinical symptoms, serum thyroxine and TRAb, thyroid ultrasound and orbital computed tomography were used. The HTBI primer set was used in a first-round RT-PCR of the TCR CDR3.

This rearrangement joins TRBV7-2 to TRBJ2-1; 7 bases align to TRBD2. The TCR originated in a woman in her twenties or thirties with Graves disease. The sequences come from peripheral blood mononuclear cells (PBMCs), collected at new diagnosis, from a patient treated with antithyroid drugs. CDR3 nucleotide sequence: TGTGCCAGCAGCCTACAGCGGGATTTCTACAATGAGCAGTTCTTC. Translated: CASSLQRDFYNEQFF.